One sample yielded the 5 T cell receptor beta chains listed below, sequenced in a study of CD8+CD57+ T cells in acquired aplastic anemia. For CDR3 and TCR beta VDJ profiling, genomic DNA was the template used. TCRdb independently ran MiXCR on the reads; one entry per CDR3 protein. The sample holds around 140,000 distinct CDR3 sequences, less than 45% seen once. The sequenced sample was sorted CD4+, CD8+, or CD8+CD57+ T cells (not recorded which) from PBMCs. The source is a human donor in good health, serving as a control.

This chain uses TRBV29-1 with TRBJ2-2; no clear D gene. CDR3 size: 16 residues. From germline, CDR1 is SQVTM and CDR2 ANQGSEA. V lost 1 base to trimming and J lost 0 bases, with 12 bases between them. CDR3 sequence reads: CSVEVGIRANTGELFF. CDR3 nucleotides: TGCAGCGTTGAAGTCGGAATCCGAGCGAACACCGGGGAGCTGTTTTTT.

This clonotype was detected many times. The J gene is TRBJ2-7, the V gene TRBV18; possibly TRBD1 or TRBD2 for D (5 bases each). CDR3 length equals 13 residues. V lost 8 bases and J 1 base, leaving 12 bases between the germline ends. Per the germline V gene, CDR1 is KGHSH and CDR2 is LQKENI. In DNA form, the CDR3 reads TGTGCCAGCACCGGGGCGGTGTCCTACGAGCAGTACTTC. Protein sequence: CASTGAVSYEQYF.

The chain is built from TRBV24-1 and TRBJ2-1; D perhaps matches TRBD2 (6 bases). V was shortened by 5 bases and J by 8 bases, with 12 bases between the two germline ends. CDR1 and CDR2 (germline): KGHDR, SFDVKD. The CDR3 runs 13 residues. The CDR3 is CATSGLGEDEQFF. DNA of the CDR3: TGTGCCACCAGTGGACTGGGGGAGGATGAGCAGTTCTTC.

This clonotype was counted ten times or more. The chain combines TRBV10-2 with TRBJ2-5; D not resolved. V lost 5 bases, J lost 3 bases, and 10 bases lay in between. The CDR3 runs 13 residues. Germline CDR1 reads WSHSY; CDR2 reads SAAADI. The CDR3 region is CASSNSPKETQYF. For the CDR3, the DNA is TGCGCCAGCAGTAATAGTCCCAAAGAGACCCAGTACTTC.

The chain recombines TRBV15 with TRBJ1-6; D is undetermined. CDR1 is LNHNV and CDR2 is YYDKDF in the germline V gene (reference sequence). Trimming took 10 bases from V and 7 from J, leaving 11 bases between them. The CDR3 runs 12 residues. The CDR3 sequence is CASQGWNSPLHF. In nucleotides, the CDR3 is TGTGCCAGCCAAGGTTGGAATTCACCCCTCCACTTT.